The 32 T cell receptor beta chains given below trace back to one sample, sequenced in a study of long-term antiretroviral therapy in people with HIV. A v3.0 immunoSEQ assay was performed at survey level. Assay: immunoSEQ multiplex PCR; the TCRdb copy retains only in-frame clones and omits some. This sample has approximately 32,000 clones, with 75% to 85% found just once. The sequenced sample was unsorted PBMCs, obtained 0.3 years after starting antiretroviral therapy. These receptors all come from a man younger than 30 with HIV.

The J gene is TRBJ2-2, the V gene TRBV28; D possibly corresponds to TRBD2 (5 bases). Germline loops: CDR1 MDHEN, CDR2 SYDVKM. This CDR3 has 13 residues. Trimming took 8 bases from V and 3 from J, leaving 10 bases between them. CDR3 residues: CASLTRDTGELFF. CDR3 DNA: TGTGCCAGCCTTACTAGGGACACCGGGGAGCTGTTTTTT.

J is TRBJ1-1 and V is TRBV29-1, with D unclear. The germline V gene encodes CDR1 SQVTM and CDR2 ANQGSEA. The CDR3 spans 13 residues. Trimming took off 5 bases at V and 0 bases at J, with 10 bases between the two ends. CDR3 in amino acids: CSVSRRLNTEAFF. CDR3 nucleotide sequence: TGCAGCGTTTCACGCAGGTTGAACACTGAAGCTTTCTTT.

This chain connects TRBV7-3 to TRBJ2-2; D tentatively reads TRBD1 or TRBD2 (5 bases each). The CDR3 runs to 16 residues. From germline, CDR1 is SGHTA and CDR2 FQGTGA. With 2 bases removed from V and 6 bases from J, the gap between germline ends came to 16 bases. The CDR3 sequence: CASSLRGRPFAGELFF. DNA for the CDR3: TGTGCCAGCAGCTTACGGGGACGACCTTTCGCCGGGGAGCTGTTTTTT.

The CDR3 loop reads CASSLSPGVTNQPQHF. CDR3 nucleotides: TGCGCCAGCAGCCTCTCTCCCGGGGTCACCAATCAGCCCCAGCATTTT. This chain joins TRBV4-1 and TRBJ1-5; no firm D call. CDR1 and CDR2 from the germline V gene are MGHRA and YSYEKL. V dropped 4 bases and J dropped 3 bases, with 16 bases sitting between them. CDR3 length: 16 amino acids.

The chain employs TRBV5-4 and TRBJ1-1, with a tentative D call TRBD1 (5 bases). Germline V gene sequence: CDR1 SGHNT, CDR2 YYREEE (reference sequence). CDR3 length: 15 amino acids. Trimming left V 3 bases short and J 1 base short, with 13 bases between. The CDR3 coding sequence is TGTGCCAGCAGCTCTCCGGAAGGGGCGAACACTGAAGCTTTCTTT. Encoded protein: CASSSPEGANTEAFF.

This clone was seen more than once but under ten times. V and J are TRBV30 and TRBJ1-1, with D unresolved. Germline lookup yields CDR1 GTSNPN and CDR2 SVGIG (reference sequence). The V end was cut by 8 bases, the J end by 6 bases, with 16 bases between. This CDR3 is built from 12 residues. CDR3 sequence reads: CAIRGELSEAFF. CDR3 DNA: TGTGCCATCCGCGGGGAACTCTCTGAAGCTTTCTTT.

The chain joins TRBV4-2 to TRBJ2-3; 10 nucleotides match TRBD2. V gave up 0 bases and J gave up 5 bases; unmatched junction bases: 8. CDR1 and CDR2 (germline): LGHNA, YNFKEQ. The CDR3 is 17 residues long. As DNA, the CDR3 is TGTGCCAGCAGCCAAGACGGCAGCGGGGGGGTCCTAGATACGCAGTATTTT. It is translated as CASSQDGSGGVLDTQYF.

The rearrangement uses TRBV29-1 and TRBJ1-2; the D gene is possibly TRBD1 (5 bases). Germline lookup yields CDR1 SQVTM and CDR2 ANQGSEA. This CDR3 has 13 amino acids. Trimming left V 3 bases short and J 6 bases short, with 14 bases between. The CDR3 sequence is CSVEILRGDGYTF. As DNA, the CDR3 is TGCAGCGTTGAGATTTTGAGGGGAGATGGCTACACCTTC.

This chain links TRBV11-2 with TRBJ2-1, with 10 bases matching TRBD2. Germline V gene data show CDR1 as SGHAT and CDR2 as FQNNGV. V was clipped by 1 base and J by 7 bases; unmatched bases: 4. This CDR3 is 15 amino acids long. The CDR3 nucleotides read TGTGCCAGCAGCTTAGCGGGACTAGCGATGAATGAGCAGTTCTTC. Translated: CASSLAGLAMNEQFF.

The chain combines TRBV18 with TRBJ2-7; 10 nucleotides match TRBD1. CDR1 KGHSH and CDR2 LQKENI come from the germline V gene. The CDR3 length is 14 residues. V dropped 4 bases and J dropped 3; count of bases not matched to a gene: 3. CDR3 bases: TGTGCCAGCTCACGGGGACAGGGGTTCTACGAGCAGTACTTC. Protein sequence: CASSRGQGFYEQYF.

This clone was observed a few times. CDR3 sequence reads: CASSQTGGSTDTQYF. Written as DNA, the CDR3 is TGTGCCAGCAGCCAAACGGGAGGCAGCACAGATACGCAGTATTTT. J is TRBJ2-3 and V is TRBV14; 7 bases agree with TRBD2. In germline, CDR1 is SGHDN, CDR2 FVKESK. The CDR3 consists of 15 residues. The trim removed 2 bases at V and 0 bases at J, leaving 2 bases unmatched.

The chain employs TRBV2 and TRBJ1-2; D gene uncertain. V was trimmed by 1 base and J by 10 bases, leaving 10 bases between them. From germline, CDR1 is SNHLY and CDR2 FYNNEI. The CDR3 has 12 residues. CDR3 DNA sequence: TGTGCCAGCAGTGAAGAGGAGAAGTTCTACACCTTC. Translating it yields CASSEEEKFYTF.

V is TRBV4-1 and J is TRBJ2-7; D possibly corresponds to TRBD2 (6 bases). The CDR3 consists of 16 residues. Germline loops: CDR1 MGHRA, CDR2 YSYEKL. V lost 0 bases, J lost 6 bases, and 18 bases lay in between. CDR3 in DNA: TGCGCCAGCAGCCAAGACGGGGTCGGGAGAGGCGGCGAGCAGTACTTC. It translates to CASSQDGVGRGGEQYF.

The chain carries TRBV7-2 and TRBJ1-1; 7 nucleotides agree with TRBD1. In germline, CDR1 is SGHTA, CDR2 FQGNSA. The ends lost 1 base at V and 4 bases at J; junction bases unmatched: 3. The length of the CDR3 is 14 residues. CDR3 amino acids: CASSLGTGRTEAFF. The CDR3 bases are TGTGCCAGCAGCTTAGGGACAGGACGCACTGAAGCTTTCTTT.

The chain uses TRBV2 and TRBJ1-2, with no clear D. In germline, CDR1 is SNHLY, CDR2 FYNNEI. The CDR3 has 15 amino acids. The ends were cut back, 1 base at V and 4 bases at J, with 13 bases in the middle. The CDR3 DNA reads as TGTGCCAGCAGTGAAGAAGGCGGACCGTTCTATGGCTACACCTTC. This translates into CASSEEGGPFYGYTF. The whole variable domain, remainder taken from reference TRBV2 and TRBJ1-2, is EPEVTQTPSHQVTQMGQEVILRCVPISNHLYFYWYRQILGQKVEFLVSFYNNEISEKSEIFDDQFSVERPDGSNFTLKIRSTKLEDSAMYFCASSEEGGPFYGYTFGSGTRLTVV.

The genes are TRBV15 and TRBJ2-7; D is perhaps TRBD1 (6 bases). This CDR3 is built from 14 residues. With 4 bases removed from V and 2 bases from J, the gap between germline ends came to 12 bases. Germline loops: CDR1 LNHNV, CDR2 YYDKDF (reference sequence). The CDR3 DNA follows: TGTGCCACCAGCAAAGGGACACAGGCCTACGAGCAGTACTTC. Its protein product is CATSKGTQAYEQYF.

This chain connects TRBV6-1 to TRBJ1-2; 8 nucleotides match TRBD1. This CDR3 is built from 13 residues. Germline lookup yields CDR1 MNHNS and CDR2 SASEGT. Trimming removed 6 bases from V and 4 bases from J; junction bases left unmatched: 4. The CDR3 nucleotides read TGTGCCAGCAGCGACAGGGGAACCTATGGCTACACCTTC. Its translation is CASSDRGTYGYTF.

V is TRBV6-4 and J is TRBJ2-1, with 14 bases matching TRBD2. There are 16 residues in the CDR3. V shed 4 bases, J shed 6 bases, and the junction held 5 bases outside the gene matches. The V gene's germline CDR1 is MRHNA and CDR2 SNTAGT. The CDR3 DNA follows: TGTGCCAGCAGTGTGGCCGGGACTAGCGGGAGCAATGAGCAGTTCTTC. Protein: CASSVAGTSGSNEQFF.

The V gene is TRBV5-4, the J gene TRBJ2-7; TRBD1 agrees at 7 bases. With 0 bases clipped from V and 0 bases from J, the junction kept 12 bases outside the gene matches. The CDR3 is 18 residues long. Germline loops: CDR1 SGHNT, CDR2 YYREEE (reference sequence). The CDR3 DNA is TGTGCCAGCAGCTTGGGCCTAGGGACAGCGAAACCCTCCTACGAGCAGTACTTC. It encodes CASSLGLGTAKPSYEQYF.

Comment on this clone: This sample includes further DNA sequences coding for the same CDR3. The chain recombines TRBV13 with TRBJ2-3; D ambiguous. The V end lost 5 bases, the J end lost 3 bases, and 6 bases lay between the germline ends. This CDR3 is 12 amino acids long. The germline V gene encodes CDR1 PRHDT and CDR2 FYEKMQ (reference sequence). CDR3 DNA sequence: TGTGCCAGCAGCATCGGAACAGATACGCAGTATTTT. Translation: CASSIGTDTQYF.

This clone has just a few counts. The chain has TRBV6-6 and TRBJ2-7; perhaps TRBD1 as D (5 bases). V lost 2 bases and J 6 bases, leaving 5 bases between the germline ends. Germline CDR1 is MNHNY and CDR2 is SVGAGI (reference sequence). The CDR3 runs to 11 residues. The CDR3 is CASSYGAEQYF. The DNA for the CDR3 is TGTGCCAGCAGTTACGGGGCCGAGCAGTACTTC.

V and J are TRBV19 and TRBJ1-1, with D hard to call. The germline V gene encodes CDR1 LNHDA and CDR2 SQIVND (reference sequence). Trimming took 5 bases from V and 1 from J, leaving 14 bases between them. The CDR3 is 15 residues long. CDR3 residues: CASSPYAEANTEAFF. CDR3 bases: TGTGCCAGTAGTCCTTATGCGGAGGCGAACACTGAAGCTTTCTTT.

The rearrangement joins TRBV27 to TRBJ2-7, with D unresolved. The germline V gene encodes CDR1 MNHEY and CDR2 SMNVEV (reference sequence). The CDR3 extends over 12 amino acids. Trimming removed 5 bases from V and 0 bases from J, with 5 bases in between. As DNA, the CDR3 is TGTGCCAGCAGTATAAACTCCTACGAGCAGTACTTC. The encoded protein is CASSINSYEQYF.

The chain has TRBV29-1 and TRBJ2-2; D is unresolved. There are 12 residues in the CDR3. Trimming shortened V by 6 bases and J by 6 bases, and 11 bases separated the two germline ends. CDR1 and CDR2 from the germline V gene are SQVTM and ANQGSEA. CDR3 sequence (DNA): TGCAGCGTCGTGACCGTAGCCGGGGAGCTGTTTTTT. It codes for CSVVTVAGELFF.

The chain uses TRBV7-2 and TRBJ1-3, with unresolved D. The CDR3 runs 17 residues. V was pared by 3 bases and J by 0 bases, with 15 bases between. Germline V lookup: CDR1 SGHTA, CDR2 FQGNSA. CDR3 nucleotide sequence: TGTGCCAGCAGCTTCGTCAGTACGATGAACTCTGGAAACACCATATATTTT. Translated, it gives CASSFVSTMNSGNTIYF.

This clone was seen a few times. V and J are TRBV7-9 and TRBJ1-6; 7 nucleotides agree with TRBD1. The CDR3 is made up of 16 amino acids. Unmatched junction bases numbered 8, after V lost 2 bases and J lost 7 bases. CDR1 SEHNR and CDR2 FQNEAQ come from the germline V gene (reference sequence). In nucleotides, the CDR3 is TGTGCCAGCAGCTTACTCCCGGCGGGACAGAATTCACCCCTCCACTTT. This codes for CASSLLPAGQNSPLHF.

The V call is TRBV13, the J call TRBJ2-1; 15 bases line up with TRBD2. Germline V CDR1 and CDR2: PRHDT, FYEKMQ (reference sequence). This CDR3 contains 18 residues. J gave up 4 bases and V 5 bases, and 9 bases lay outside the gene matches. The CDR3 protein is CASSRPGTSGGLYNEQFF. CDR3 DNA sequence: TGTGCCAGCAGCCGCCCCGGGACTAGCGGGGGGCTATACAATGAGCAGTTCTTC.

V gene TRBV30 combines with J gene TRBJ2-1, with 9 bases fitting TRBD2. The length of the CDR3 is 14 residues. J lost 4 bases, V lost 4 bases, and 5 bases had no gene match. Germline-derived CDR1 and CDR2 are GTSNPN and SVGIG (reference sequence). DNA for the CDR3: TGTGCCTGGACCCCCGGACTAGCGTACAATGAGCAGTTCTTC. Its translation is CAWTPGLAYNEQFF.

This chain connects TRBV5-4 to TRBJ2-3; 8 nucleotides match TRBD2. This CDR3 is built from 17 residues. Germline assignment: CDR1 SGHNT and CDR2 YYREEE (reference sequence). V was pared by 4 bases and J by 4 bases, with 14 bases of the junction left unmatched. The chain's CDR3 is CASSPGLVSGEPDTQYF. The CDR3 region has the DNA TGTGCCAGCAGCCCGGGACTAGTCAGTGGTGAGCCAGATACGCAGTATTTT.

The CDR3 coding sequence is TGCGCCAGCAGCTTAACAAGGACAGGTGGGGCCAACGTCCTGACTTTC. Residues: CASSLTRTGGANVLTF. The V gene is TRBV5-1, the J gene TRBJ2-6; 7 positions agree with TRBD1. In germline, CDR1 is SGHRS, CDR2 YFSETQ. V lost 2 bases to trimming and J lost 3 bases; unmatched junction nucleotides: 5. The CDR3 contains 16 residues.

This clone showed up just a few times. The rearrangement uses TRBV7-2 and TRBJ2-1, with TRBD2 identical over 10 bases. The trim removed 2 bases at V and 10 bases at J, leaving 5 bases unmatched. The germline gives CDR1 SGHTA, CDR2 FQGNSA. The CDR3 is made up of 14 amino acids. CDR3: CASSLQRGGKEQFF. The CDR3 DNA is TGTGCCAGCAGCTTACAGCGGGGGGGGAAGGAGCAGTTCTTC.

The gene calls are TRBV7-2 and TRBJ2-7, with D possibly TRBD1 on 6 matching bases. V was trimmed by 6 bases and J by 5 bases, leaving 17 bases between them. Germline lookup yields CDR1 SGHTA and CDR2 FQGNSA. The CDR3 is 14 amino acids. The DNA for the CDR3 is TGTGCCAGCAGTACTGTATTCCAGGGGAACGAGCAGTACTTC. Translated: CASSTVFQGNEQYF.